This is a list of T cell receptor beta chains from one sample in a study of blood T cell repertoires in COVID-19. Method: immunoSEQ multiplex PCR; TCRdb's copy keeps in-frame clones and lacks some. This table holds 87,000 or so clones, around 86% found once. Sequencing was carried out using peripheral blood. The receptors shown here come from a woman at least 80 years old with acute or convalescent COVID-19. The CDR3 runs from the conserved cysteine through the conserved F or W. The order of the fields is clone size, V gene, D gene, CDR3 length, J gene, CDR3 protein, CDR3 DNA. D genes are given only for firm matches. The size entry is marked missing in some rows and otherwise reads once, few, many or a size class.

NA,TRBV14,TRBD2,15,TRBJ2-1,CASSLLAFSYNEQFF,TGTGCCAGCAGCCTACTAGCGTTCTCCTACAATGAGCAGTTCTTC
NA,TRBV20-1,NA,16,TRBJ1-5,CSASKIWDTRAQPQHF,TGCAGTGCTAGTAAGATCTGGGACACGAGGGCGCAGCCCCAGCATTTT
NA,TRBV4-2,NA,16,TRBJ1-2,CASSPPQDKGGYGYTF,TGTGCCAGCAGCCCGCCCCAGGACAAAGGGGGCTATGGCTACACCTTC
NA,TRBV9,NA,15,TRBJ1-5,CASSVGSGAGQPQHF,TGTGCCAGCAGCGTAGGCTCAGGCGCGGGTCAGCCCCAGCATTTT
NA,TRBV5-1,NA,14,TRBJ1-4,CASSFREGDEKLFF,TGCGCCAGCAGCTTTAGGGAAGGGGATGAAAAACTGTTTTTT
NA,TRBV5-1,NA,15,TRBJ2-7,CASSLEAGTTYEQYF,TGCGCCAGCAGCTTGGAGGCAGGAACAACCTACGAGCAGTACTTC
NA,TRBV4-3,NA,15,TRBJ2-2,CASSQAGRNTGELFF,TGCGCCAGCAGCCAAGCGGGGAGGAACACCGGGGAGCTGTTTTTT
NA,TRBV19,NA,15,TRBJ1-4,CASSLLTGPNEKLFF,TGTGCCAGTAGTCTACTGACAGGACCTAATGAAAAACTGTTTTTT
NA,TRBV10-1,TRBD2,15,TRBJ2-2,CASSEGGLATGELFF,TGCGCCAGCAGTGAGGGGGGACTAGCCACCGGGGAGCTGTTTTTT
NA,TRBV7-6,NA,15,TRBJ1-1,CASSLLAEMNTEAFF,TGTGCCAGCAGCTTATTGGCGGAGATGAACACTGAAGCTTTCTTT
NA,TRBV5-8,NA,14,TRBJ2-7,CASSLRRGDHEQYF,TGTGCCAGCAGCTTGCGTCGGGGAGACCACGAGCAGTACTTC
NA,TRBV7-9,TRBD1,16,TRBJ2-2,CASSFQLGQGPGELFF,TGTGCCAGCAGCTTTCAGCTGGGACAGGGGCCCGGGGAGCTGTTTTTT
NA,TRBV19,NA,16,TRBJ2-6,CASSIPPSSGANVLTF,TGTGCCAGTAGTATTCCCCCCAGCTCTGGGGCCAACGTCCTGACTTTC
once,TRBV14,TRBD2,13,TRBJ2-1,CASSRTSGVEQFF,TGTGCCAGCAGCCGGACTAGCGGAGTTGAGCAGTTCTTC
NA,TRBV5-4,NA,15,TRBJ1-1,CASSLGGGLGTEAFF,TGTGCCAGCAGCCTCGGTGGGGGGTTAGGCACTGAAGCTTTCTTT
NA,TRBV5-4,TRBD1,15,TRBJ2-2,CASSPQTGDTGELFF,TGTGCCAGCAGCCCGCAAACAGGGGACACCGGGGAGCTGTTTTTT
NA,TRBV7-2,NA,15,TRBJ1-3,CASSFDSNSGNTIYF,TGTGCCAGCAGCTTCGACAGTAACTCTGGAAACACCATATATTTT